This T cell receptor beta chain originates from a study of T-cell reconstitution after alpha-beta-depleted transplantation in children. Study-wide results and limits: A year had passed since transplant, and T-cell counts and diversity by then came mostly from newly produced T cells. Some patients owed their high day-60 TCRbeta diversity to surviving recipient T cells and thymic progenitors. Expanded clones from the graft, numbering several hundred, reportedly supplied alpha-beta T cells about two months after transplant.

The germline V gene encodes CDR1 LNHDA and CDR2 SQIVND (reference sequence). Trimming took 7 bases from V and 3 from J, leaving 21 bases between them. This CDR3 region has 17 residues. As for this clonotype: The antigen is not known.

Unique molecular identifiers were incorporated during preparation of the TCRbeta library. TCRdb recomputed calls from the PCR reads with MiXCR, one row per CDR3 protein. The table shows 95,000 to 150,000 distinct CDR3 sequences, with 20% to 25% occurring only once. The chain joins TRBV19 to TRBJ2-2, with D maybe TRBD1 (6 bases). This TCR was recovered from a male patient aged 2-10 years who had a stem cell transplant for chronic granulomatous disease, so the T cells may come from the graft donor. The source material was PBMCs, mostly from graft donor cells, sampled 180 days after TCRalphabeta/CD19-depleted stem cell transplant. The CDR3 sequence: CASKVQGNLIYTGELFF. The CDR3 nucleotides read TGTGCCAGTAAAGTGCAGGGGAACCTGATCTACACCGGGGAGCTGTTTTTT.